This T cell receptor beta chain was captured in a study of tumor-infiltrating lymphocytes in oesophageal squamous cell carcinoma. TCRdb redid the calling of the PCR reads with MiXCR, one entry per CDR3 protein. The repertoire holds under 20,000 distinct CDR3 sequences, with approximately 49% as singletons. CDR3 length: 16 residues. This rearrangement joins TRBV12-3 or TRBV12-4 to TRBJ2-4, with 14 positions matching TRBD2. The J call is uncertain, as TRBJ2-7 better fits the DNA end. This TCR came from a female donor with esophageal squamous cell carcinoma. Specimen: esophageal tumor tissue. CDR3 region: CASSLGLAGATYEQYF. CDR3 in DNA: TGTGCCAGCAGTTTGGGACTAGCGGGGGCCACCTACGAGCAGTACTTC.